Below are 5 T cell receptor beta chains sequenced from a single sample in a study of cytomegalovirus exposure and HLA in healthy donors. Primers included in the PCR were 60 Vbeta and 13 Jbeta primers. The method was immunoSEQ multiplex PCR; TCRdb's version includes in-frame clones alone and lacks a portion of them. This listing includes 74,000 or so clones. Material for sequencing was PBMCs. These TCRs come from a woman in her sixties in good health and CMV-seronegative.

This sequence joins TRBV19 and TRBJ1-1, with D possibly being TRBD1 (5 bases). Looked up from germline, CDR1 is LNHDA and CDR2 is SQIVND (reference sequence). The CDR3 consists of 16 residues. The V gene lost 0 bases and the J gene lost 3 bases, with 14 bases spanning the gap. CDR3 in DNA: TGTGCCAGTAGTATAGATCGGGGACTCCGGCACACTGAAGCTTTCTTT. Translated, it gives CASSIDRGLRHTEAFF. The full variable domain, in which reference TRBV19 and TRBJ1-1 provide the parts outside the CDR3, is DGGITQSPKYLFRKEGQNVTLSCEQNLNHDAMYWYRQDPGQGLRLIYYSQIVNDFQKGDIAEGYSVSREKKESFPLTVTSAQKNPTAFYLCASSIDRGLRHTEAFFGQGTRLTVV.

This chain uses TRBV6-5 with TRBJ1-3, with a weak D call TRBD1 (6 bases). The V end was cut by 4 bases, the J end by 3 bases, with 16 bases between. From germline, CDR1 is MNHEY and CDR2 SVGAGI. This CDR3 has 16 amino acids. CDR3: CASSSTGTRDGNTIYF. The CDR3, as DNA: TGTGCCAGCAGTTCGACCGGGACAAGAGATGGAAACACCATATATTTT.

The rearrangement joins TRBV19 to TRBJ2-2; the D gene is possibly TRBD1 (6 bases). The CDR3 consists of 14 residues. V lost 5 bases and J 4 bases, leaving 11 bases between the germline ends. CDR1 and CDR2 from the germline V gene are LNHDA and SQIVND (reference sequence). The CDR3 loop is CASSVTGSTGELFF. The CDR3 bases are TGTGCCAGTAGTGTCACAGGGAGCACCGGGGAGCTGTTTTTT.

This chain links TRBV5-1 with TRBJ1-2; 12 bases line up with TRBD1. With 4 bases clipped from V and 8 bases from J, the junction kept 15 bases outside the gene matches. Germline assignment: CDR1 SGHRS and CDR2 YFSETQ. The CDR3 consists of 17 residues. CDR3 protein: CASSLGTGGIFSGGYTF. The CDR3 bases are TGCGCCAGCAGCCTCGGGACAGGGGGCATTTTTTCGGGGGGCTACACCTTC.

The CDR3 sequence is CASSLADSGELFF. The DNA for the CDR3 is TGTGCCAGCAGCTTGGCCGATAGCGGGGAGCTGTTTTTT. V is TRBV5-6 and J is TRBJ2-2; D not resolved. V dropped 0 bases and J dropped 7 bases, with 7 bases sitting between them. The CDR3 is made up of 13 amino acids. Per germline, CDR1 SGHDT and CDR2 YYEEEE.